This T cell receptor (beta chain) is from a study of somatic mutations in cytotoxic T cells in rheumatoid arthritis. Across the whole study: In some cases, T-cell populations stained with V beta antibodies were flow-sorted at nearly 100% purity, and these included V beta1+ cells sequenced for TCRB.

The study's findings and limits: Rheumatoid arthritis patients, but not healthy controls, exhibited increasing CD8+ clonality with age. In about an eighth of the 65 patients, the largest CD8+ clone exceeded 20% of CD8+ cells.

TCRdb keeps only in-frame clones here, not all; method: immunoSEQ multiplex PCR. The repertoire includes more than 15,000 clones, about four fifths of them detected once, and more than 7% sits in the top ten. As regards this clone: Its antigen is unidentified.

This sequence originates from an adult with rheumatoid arthritis. Source material: CD8+ T cells sorted from blood.

CDR3 loop: CASTETGNKGEKLFF. The CDR3 region has the DNA TGTGCCAGCACCGAAACAGGGAATAAGGGTGAAAAACTGTTTTTT. This chain joins TRBV11-2 and TRBJ1-4; D perhaps matches TRBD1 (6 bases). Germline CDR1 SGHAT, CDR2 FQNNGV. Between the trimmed V and J ends, which lost 7 bases and 7 bases, there was a span of 19 bases. The CDR3 runs to 15 residues.